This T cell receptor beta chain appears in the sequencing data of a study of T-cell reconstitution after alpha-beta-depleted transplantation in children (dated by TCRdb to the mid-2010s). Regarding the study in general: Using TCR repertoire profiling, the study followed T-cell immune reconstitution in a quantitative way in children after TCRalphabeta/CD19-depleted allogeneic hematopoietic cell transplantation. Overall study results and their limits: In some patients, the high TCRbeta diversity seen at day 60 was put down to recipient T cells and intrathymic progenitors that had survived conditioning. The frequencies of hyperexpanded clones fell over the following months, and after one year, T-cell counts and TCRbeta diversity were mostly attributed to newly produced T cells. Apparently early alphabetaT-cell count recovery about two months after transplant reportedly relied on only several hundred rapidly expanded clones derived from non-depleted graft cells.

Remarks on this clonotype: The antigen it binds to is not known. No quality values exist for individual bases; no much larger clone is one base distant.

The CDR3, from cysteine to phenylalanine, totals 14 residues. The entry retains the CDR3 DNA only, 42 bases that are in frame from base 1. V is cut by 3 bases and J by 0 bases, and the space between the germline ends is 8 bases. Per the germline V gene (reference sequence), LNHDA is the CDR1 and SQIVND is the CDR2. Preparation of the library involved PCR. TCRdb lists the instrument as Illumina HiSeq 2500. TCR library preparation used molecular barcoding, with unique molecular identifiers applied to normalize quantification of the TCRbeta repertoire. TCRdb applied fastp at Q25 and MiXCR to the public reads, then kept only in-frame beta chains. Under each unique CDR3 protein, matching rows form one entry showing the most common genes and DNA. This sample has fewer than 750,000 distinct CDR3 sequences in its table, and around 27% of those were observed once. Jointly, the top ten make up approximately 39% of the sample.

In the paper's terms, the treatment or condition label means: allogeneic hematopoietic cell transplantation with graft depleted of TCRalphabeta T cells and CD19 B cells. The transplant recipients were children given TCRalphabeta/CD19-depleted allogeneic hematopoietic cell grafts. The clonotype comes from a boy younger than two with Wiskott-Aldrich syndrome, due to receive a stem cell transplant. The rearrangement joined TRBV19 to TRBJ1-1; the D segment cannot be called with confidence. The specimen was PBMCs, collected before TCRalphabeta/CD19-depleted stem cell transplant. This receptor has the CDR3 CASSIYGLNTEAFF. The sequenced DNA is TGTGCCAGTAGTATTTACGGACTGAACACTGAAGCTTTCTTT.